This T cell receptor (beta chain) emerged from a study of T cell repertoires in cytomegalovirus infection (dated by TCRdb to the late 2010s). Describing the broader study: Donor HLA type was relevant to the analysis, because carriage of CMV infection together with the matching HLA type was indicated by public TCR beta signatures.

On this clonotype: What this receptor recognizes is not known. Base qualities are not at hand, and no much larger clone is one base apart.

Sequencing took place on an Illumina HiSeq 1500. The public reads were reprocessed in TCRdb via fastp at Q25 and MiXCR, keeping in-frame beta chains. Each entry merges the rows of one CDR3 protein and shows their most common DNA and genes. The sample table contains fewer than 200,000 distinct CDR3 sequences; only one count was recorded for about a tenth of them. Together, the top ten hold roughly 5.1% of the sample. What the research found in general, with its limitations: In the ex vivo response, HLA-C-restricted CMV-specific TCR beta clonotypes were dominant, and in two of eight donors the single most frequent clonotype came from this HLA-C-restricted group. Carriers of CMV infection plus the relevant HLA type were discriminated by the cumulative frequency of public TCR beta family members in the study cohort and in an independent approximately 360-donor cohort.

CDR1 is given as MNHEY and CDR2 as SVGEGT, both from the germline V gene. After removal of 6 bases from V and 1 base from J, the junction retains 14 bases not matched to a gene. The CDR3 runs 18 residues from the cysteine to the phenylalanine. Left in the record is the CDR3 DNA by itself, 54 bases read in frame from the first base. The receptor's source is a human donor in good health (CMV status not recorded). Some clones in this sample may be carry-over from other donors' samples. Recombination linked TRBV6-2 or TRBV6-3 to TRBJ1-5; 8 bases in the junction line up with TRBD1. The material sequenced was PBMCs. The nucleotide sequence reads TGTGCCAGCAGATCAGACAGGGGCGGGCCTTCCAGCAATCAGCCCCAGCATTTT. This gives the protein CASRSDRGGPSSNQPQHF.